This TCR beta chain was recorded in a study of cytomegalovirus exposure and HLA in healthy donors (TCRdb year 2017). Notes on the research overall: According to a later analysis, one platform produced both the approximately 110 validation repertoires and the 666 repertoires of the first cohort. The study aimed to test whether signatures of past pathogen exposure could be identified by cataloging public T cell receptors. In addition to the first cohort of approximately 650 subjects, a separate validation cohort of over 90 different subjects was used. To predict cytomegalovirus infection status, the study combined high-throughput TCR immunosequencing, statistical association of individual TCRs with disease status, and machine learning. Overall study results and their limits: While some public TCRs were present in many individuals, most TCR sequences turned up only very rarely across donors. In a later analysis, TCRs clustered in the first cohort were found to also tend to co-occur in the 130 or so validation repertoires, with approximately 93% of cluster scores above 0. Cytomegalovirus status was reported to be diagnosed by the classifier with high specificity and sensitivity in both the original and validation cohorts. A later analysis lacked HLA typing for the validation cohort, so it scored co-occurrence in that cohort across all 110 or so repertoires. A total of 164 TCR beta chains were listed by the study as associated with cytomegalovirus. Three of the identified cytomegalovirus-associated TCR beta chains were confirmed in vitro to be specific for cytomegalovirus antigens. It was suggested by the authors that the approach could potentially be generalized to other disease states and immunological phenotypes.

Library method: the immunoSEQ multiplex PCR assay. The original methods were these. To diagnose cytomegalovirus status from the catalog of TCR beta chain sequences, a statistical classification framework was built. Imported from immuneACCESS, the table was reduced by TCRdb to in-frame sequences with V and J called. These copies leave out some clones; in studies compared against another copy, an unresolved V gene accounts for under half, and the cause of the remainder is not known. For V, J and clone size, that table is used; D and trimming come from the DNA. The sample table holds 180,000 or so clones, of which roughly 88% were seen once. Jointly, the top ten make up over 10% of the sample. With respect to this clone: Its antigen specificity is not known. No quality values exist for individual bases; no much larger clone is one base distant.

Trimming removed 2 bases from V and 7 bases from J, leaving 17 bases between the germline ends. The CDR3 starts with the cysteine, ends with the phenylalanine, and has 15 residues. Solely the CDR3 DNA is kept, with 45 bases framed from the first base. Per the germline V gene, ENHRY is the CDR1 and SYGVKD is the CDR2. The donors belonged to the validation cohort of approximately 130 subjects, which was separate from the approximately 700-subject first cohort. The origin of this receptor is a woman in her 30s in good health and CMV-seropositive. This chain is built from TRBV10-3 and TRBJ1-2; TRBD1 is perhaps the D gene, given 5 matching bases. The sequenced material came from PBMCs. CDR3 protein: CAISETSRGARGYTF. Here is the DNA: TGTGCCATCAGTGAGACCTCAAGGGGCGCACGTGGCTACACCTTC.